This T cell receptor (beta chain) was recorded in a study of CD4+ T cells in melanoma. Method: immunoSEQ multiplex PCR; TCRdb's copy keeps in-frame clones and lacks some. The profile covers roughly 4,200 clones, with around 62% appearing a single time and roughly 29% taken by the ten largest. Study-wide results and caveats: A reported correlation linked neoantigen-specific CD4+ T cells to CD8+, macrophage and B cell function. Reportedly, melanoma neoantigen-specific CD4+ T cells showed varied differentiation states.

About this clone itself: Its target is unknown.

Deletions cut 3 bases from V and 0 bases from J, with 13 bases between. Germline V CDR1 and CDR2: SGHDT, YYEEEE. The CDR3 totals 16 residues. Sequences were obtained from cells from a culture (not recorded whether cultured in vitro). The sequence derives from a human donor with melanoma. The chain has TRBV5-6 and TRBJ2-1, with D possibly called TRBD1 or TRBD2 (5 bases each). This chain's CDR3 is CASSWGFGDSYNEQFF. The CDR3 nucleotides are TGTGCCAGCAGCTGGGGGTTCGGGGACTCCTACAATGAGCAGTTCTTC. The full variable domain, rest sourced from reference TRBV5-6 and TRBJ2-1, is DAGVTQSPTHLIKTRGQQVTLRCSPKSGHDTVSWYQQALGQGPQFIFQYYEEEERQRGNFPDRFSGHQFPNYSSELNVNALLLGDSALYLCASSWGFGDSYNEQFFGPGTRLTVL.